These 16 T cell receptor beta chains were all obtained from the same sample, sequenced in a study of identical twins. MiXCR, run by TCRdb on the 5' RACE reads, gives a single entry per CDR3 protein. The table lists around 550,000 distinct CDR3 sequences, approximately 14% of them singletons. A further study also used this sample, focusing on yellow fever vaccine responses in identical twins.

The sample taken for sequencing was CD4+ T cells sorted from blood. All receptors come from a woman in her late teens or twenties in good health.

Only a few counts were recorded for this clonotype. The chain joins TRBV15 to TRBJ2-7; TRBD2 matches at 9 bases. Trimming cost V 3 bases and J 0 bases; bases outside gene matches: 3. CDR1 LNHNV and CDR2 YYDKDF come from the germline V gene (reference sequence). This CDR3 has 15 residues. CDR3 DNA sequence: TGTGCCACCAGCAGGCTAGCGGGAAGCTCCTACGAGCAGTACTTC. Translation: CATSRLAGSSYEQYF.

The rearrangement uses TRBV5-1 and TRBJ2-1, with 11 bases lining up with TRBD1. This CDR3 has 18 residues. V was clipped by 4 bases and J by 1 base; unmatched bases: 10. Germline-derived CDR1 and CDR2 are SGHRS and YFSETQ. In nucleotides, the CDR3 is TGCGCCAGCAGCCCTACTCCGGGACAGGGGGGGTCCTACAATGAGCAGTTCTTC. Translated, it gives CASSPTPGQGGSYNEQFF.

The table lists this clonotype with a count of one. The CDR3 loop is CASSLPGQYNEQFF. The CDR3 DNA follows: TGTGCCAGCAGCCTGCCGGGACAGTACAATGAGCAGTTCTTC. The chain links TRBV11-2 to TRBJ2-1; TRBD1 matches 7 bases. From germline, CDR1 is SGHAT and CDR2 FQNNGV. CDR3 length: 14 amino acids. Trimming cost V 5 bases and J 4 bases; bases outside gene matches: 5.

The chain joins TRBV2 to TRBJ2-6; D gene uncertain. Per germline, CDR1 SNHLY and CDR2 FYNNEI. This CDR3 contains 17 residues. Trimming removed 10 bases at V and 0 bases at J, with 19 bases between. The CDR3 spells CAIRQGGLTSGANVLTF. The CDR3 DNA sequence: TGTGCCATCCGACAAGGCGGATTAACCTCTGGGGCCAACGTCCTGACTTTC.

The chain is built from TRBV7-9 and TRBJ1-1; TRBD1 matches 7 bases. The CDR3 length is 14 residues. Trimming removed 5 bases from V and 1 base from J; junction bases left unmatched: 4. Germline V lookup: CDR1 SEHNR, CDR2 FQNEAQ (reference sequence). CDR3 DNA sequence: TGTGCCAGCAGCATACAGGGGACGAACACTGAAGCTTTCTTT. It specifies CASSIQGTNTEAFF.

This clonotype was found a few times. The chain joins TRBV5-1 to TRBJ1-1; D is unclear. With 4 bases removed from V and 11 bases from J, the gap between germline ends came to 18 bases. CDR3 length: 13 residues. The V gene's germline CDR1 is SGHRS and CDR2 YFSETQ. The CDR3 DNA reads TGCGCCAGCAGCGTGTGGAGCGCCATGGAGGCTTTCTTT. Protein product: CASSVWSAMEAFF.

In this sample, this clonotype turned up a few times. V gene TRBV6-1 combines with J gene TRBJ1-1; TRBD1 matches at 12 bases. V trimming: 6 bases; J trimming: 1 base; junction bases outside the gene matches: 3. CDR3 length equals 15 residues. Per germline, CDR1 MNHNS and CDR2 SASEGT. The CDR3 DNA follows: TGTGCCAGCAGGAGGGACAGGGGGCAGAACACTGAAGCTTTCTTT. Protein: CASRRDRGQNTEAFF.

This chain connects TRBV12-3 or TRBV12-4 to TRBJ2-1; 11 bases align to TRBD2. The CDR3 contains 18 residues. The J segment lost 6 bases and the V segment lost 8 bases, leaving 18 bases of the junction unmatched. The CDR3: CASCAGTSGGRAINEQFF. The CDR3 region has the DNA TGTGCCAGCTGCGCAGGCACTAGCGGGGGCCGTGCGATCAATGAGCAGTTCTTC.

Written as DNA, the CDR3 is TGTGCCAGCAGTCAGGCTTCCGGCGGCTATCCCCAGCATTTT. It codes for CASSQASGGYPQHF. This chain links TRBV27 with TRBJ1-5; no reliable D call. Trimming cost V 5 bases and J 10 bases, with 18 bases left between them. Germline V gene lookup returns CDR1 MNHEY and CDR2 SMNVEV (reference sequence). The CDR3 is 14 residues long.

The chain is built from TRBV4-1 and TRBJ2-5; D is perhaps TRBD2 (5 bases). Germline values: CDR1 MGHRA, CDR2 YSYEKL. V was cut by 5 bases and J by 2 bases, with 18 bases left in between. The length of the CDR3 is 16 residues. CDR3 DNA: TGCGCCAGCAGCAATCCAGCGGCAGCCCCTCAAGAGACCCAGTACTTC. Amino acids: CASSNPAAAPQETQYF.

The chain uses TRBV7-9 and TRBJ2-3, with D tentatively TRBD1 or TRBD2 (6 bases each). V lost 5 bases and J 2 bases, leaving 17 bases between the germline ends. There are 16 residues in the CDR3. CDR1 is SEHNR, CDR2 FQNEAQ, per germline (reference sequence). The CDR3: CASSIPGAVLTDTQYF. The CDR3 coding sequence is TGTGCCAGCAGCATCCCGGGGGCGGTCCTCACAGATACGCAGTATTTT.

This clonotype has only a few counts. This chain links TRBV20-1 with TRBJ1-1; D remains unclear. The germline V gene encodes CDR1 DFQATT and CDR2 SNEGSKA (reference sequence). The CDR3 sequence is 16 residues long. V was pared by 7 bases and J by 4 bases, with 25 bases between. The CDR3 DNA follows: TGCAGTGTCATTCATAACCGGGCCTTAGGTGGCACTGAAGCTTTCTTT. Encoded protein: CSVIHNRALGGTEAFF.

The V gene is TRBV20-1, the J gene TRBJ1-2, with D unclear. The CDR3 length is 13 residues. Germline assignment: CDR1 DFQATT and CDR2 SNEGSKA (reference sequence). With 6 bases removed from V and 2 bases from J, the gap between germline ends came to 13 bases. The CDR3 loop is CSARLSGNYGYTF. DNA of the CDR3: TGCAGTGCGAGGCTCTCCGGGAACTATGGCTACACCTTC.

This clonotype was detected a few times. V is TRBV6-1 and J is TRBJ2-1; 8 nucleotides line up with TRBD2. The V and J ends lost 6 bases and 2 bases, in that order; junction bases with no gene match: 9. The CDR3 runs to 16 residues. Germline CDR1 and CDR2: MNHNS and SASEGT. The CDR3 coding sequence is TGTGCCAGCAGCCAACTACTAGCGGACCCCTACAATGAGCAGTTCTTC. It translates to CASSQLLADPYNEQFF.

The CDR3 sequence: CSARDGPYSTGELFF. Written as DNA, the CDR3 is TGCAGTGCTAGAGATGGCCCCTACTCCACCGGGGAGCTGTTTTTT. This chain links TRBV20-1 with TRBJ2-2; D gene ambiguous. The CDR3 has 15 amino acids. V was shortened by 0 bases and J by 4 bases, with 12 bases between the two germline ends. In germline, CDR1 is DFQATT, CDR2 SNEGSKA (reference sequence).

The genes are TRBV3-1 and TRBJ2-1; TRBD2 might be the D (6 bases). Trimming pared 3 bases from V and 10 bases from J, leaving 13 bases between. Per germline, CDR1 LGHDT and CDR2 YNNKEL (reference sequence). The CDR3 runs 13 residues. DNA for the CDR3: TGTGCCAGCAGCCACACTAGCCGTGGGGAGCAGTTCTTC. It encodes CASSHTSRGEQFF.